These T cell receptor beta chains were read from a single sample in a study of T cells in Graves' hyperthyroidism and ophthalmopathy. TCRdb re-called the multiplex PCR reads through MiXCR, storing one row per CDR3 protein. Here the sample spans around 600,000 distinct CDR3 sequences, around 14% being singletons. Sequenced material: blood. Source of these receptors: a woman under 30 with Graves' ophthalmopathy. Each CDR3 is given with its conserved first and last residue. Each record gives: J gene, D gene, CDR3 length, V gene, clone size, CDR3 protein, CDR3 DNA. D genes are given only for firm matches. Some rows have no size entry. The others give once, few or many, or a class for an expanded clone.

J gene: TRBJ2-3; D gene: -; CDR3 length: 18; V gene: TRBV24-1; clone size: -; CDR3 protein: CATSDGPGAGSGTDTQYF; CDR3 DNA: TGTGCCACCAGTGATGGTCCTGGGGCAGGCTCTGGCACAGATACGCAGTATTTT
J gene: TRBJ2-5; D gene: TRBD1; CDR3 length: 12; V gene: TRBV2; clone size: many; CDR3 protein: CASQGVGETQYF; CDR3 DNA: TGTGCCAGTCAGGGGGTAGGGGAGACCCAGTACTTC
J gene: TRBJ1-4; D gene: TRBD1; CDR3 length: 15; V gene: TRBV2; clone size: many; CDR3 protein: CASSGMGQGNEKLFF; CDR3 DNA: TGTGCCAGCAGTGGAATGGGACAGGGGAATGAAAAACTGTTTTTT
J gene: TRBJ2-3; D gene: TRBD2; CDR3 length: 18; V gene: TRBV6-2/TRBV6-3; clone size: many; CDR3 protein: CASSFDRLAGGRTDTQYF; CDR3 DNA: TGTGCCAGCAGCTTTGATAGACTAGCGGGAGGGCGCACAGATACGCAGTATTTT
J gene: TRBJ2-6; D gene: -; CDR3 length: 13; V gene: TRBV5-1; clone size: many; CDR3 protein: CASSLDRANVLTF; CDR3 DNA: TGCGCCAGCAGCTTGGACAGGGCCAACGTCCTGACTTTC
J gene: TRBJ2-2; D gene: TRBD2; CDR3 length: 18; V gene: TRBV20-1; clone size: -; CDR3 protein: CSARDSPSGSSDTGELFF; CDR3 DNA: TGCAGTGCTAGAGATTCGCCTAGCGGGAGTTCTGACACCGGGGAGCTGTTTTTT
J gene: TRBJ2-1; D gene: -; CDR3 length: 14; V gene: TRBV20-1; clone size: many; CDR3 protein: CSARDPLADNEQFF; CDR3 DNA: TGCAGTGCTAGAGATCCTTTAGCGGACAATGAGCAGTTCTTC
J gene: TRBJ2-1; D gene: TRBD2; CDR3 length: 17; V gene: TRBV20-1; clone size: many; CDR3 protein: CSARPPSGGSSYNEQFF; CDR3 DNA: TGCAGTGCTAGACCTCCTAGCGGGGGCAGCTCCTACAATGAGCAGTTCTTC
J gene: TRBJ1-4; D gene: -; CDR3 length: 21; V gene: TRBV7-2; clone size: many; CDR3 protein: CASSLARGTRSVTHLIEKLFF; CDR3 DNA: TGTGCCAGCAGCTTAGCTCGCGGGACCAGAAGCGTAACACATCTTATTGAAAAACTGTTTTTT
J gene: TRBJ2-1; D gene: -; CDR3 length: 16; V gene: TRBV20-1; clone size: many; CDR3 protein: CSARLRRESSYNEQFF; CDR3 DNA: TGCAGTGCTAGGTTGCGGAGGGAGAGCTCCTACAATGAGCAGTTCTTC
J gene: TRBJ2-3; D gene: -; CDR3 length: 17; V gene: TRBV6-6; clone size: few; CDR3 protein: CASSYSQTNPESDTQYF; CDR3 DNA: TGTGCCAGCAGTTACTCTCAGACCAATCCCGAGTCAGATACGCAGTATTTT
J gene: TRBJ2-4; D gene: TRBD1; CDR3 length: 14; V gene: TRBV20-1; clone size: -; CDR3 protein: CSARNRGPKNIQYF; CDR3 DNA: TGCAGTGCTAGAAACAGGGGGCCCAAAAACATTCAGTACTTC
J gene: TRBJ2-1; D gene: -; CDR3 length: 16; V gene: TRBV6-5; clone size: many; CDR3 protein: CASSYGVTHAYNEQFF; CDR3 DNA: TGTGCCAGCAGTTACGGAGTGACGCACGCGTACAATGAGCAGTTCTTC
J gene: TRBJ2-4; D gene: TRBD2; CDR3 length: 16; V gene: TRBV13; clone size: -; CDR3 protein: CASSFGLADAKNIQYF; CDR3 DNA: TGTGCCAGCAGCTTTGGCCTAGCGGACGCCAAAAACATTCAGTACTTC
J gene: TRBJ2-3; D gene: -; CDR3 length: 13; V gene: TRBV6-1; clone size: -; CDR3 protein: CASSGQHTDTQYF; CDR3 DNA: TGTGCCAGCAGTGGCCAGCACACAGATACGCAGTATTTT
J gene: TRBJ2-6; D gene: -; CDR3 length: 16; V gene: TRBV7-3; clone size: once; CDR3 protein: CAIGTRRVSGADVLTF; CDR3 DNA: TGTGCCATCGGCACCCGCAGGGTCTCTGGGGCCGACGTCCTGACTTTC
J gene: TRBJ1-5; D gene: TRBD1; CDR3 length: 14; V gene: TRBV6-1; clone size: many; CDR3 protein: CASRDRERNQPQHF; CDR3 DNA: TGTGCCAGCAGGGACAGGGAACGCAATCAGCCCCAGCATTTT
J gene: TRBJ2-7; D gene: TRBD1; CDR3 length: 15; V gene: TRBV28; clone size: -; CDR3 protein: CTSSNSGGGINEQYF; CDR3 DNA: TGTACCAGCAGCAACTCAGGGGGCGGGATTAACGAGCAGTACTTC
J gene: TRBJ2-2; D gene: TRBD2; CDR3 length: 17; V gene: TRBV3-1; clone size: many; CDR3 protein: CASSRGLAGVDTGELFF; CDR3 DNA: TGTGCCAGCAGCCGTGGACTAGCGGGAGTAGACACCGGGGAGCTGTTTTTT
J gene: TRBJ2-1; D gene: -; CDR3 length: 13; V gene: TRBV11-3; clone size: many; CDR3 protein: CASSLPQGNEQFF; CDR3 DNA: TGTGCCAGCAGCTTACCTCAGGGAAATGAGCAGTTCTTC
J gene: TRBJ1-4; D gene: -; CDR3 length: 15; V gene: TRBV4-1; clone size: -; CDR3 protein: CASSQSQGWDEKLFF; CDR3 DNA: TGCGCCAGCAGCCAGTCGCAGGGATGGGATGAAAAACTGTTTTTT
J gene: TRBJ1-1; D gene: -; CDR3 length: 15; V gene: TRBV5-1; clone size: many; CDR3 protein: CASRSLDGSNTEAFF; CDR3 DNA: TGCGCCAGCCGATCCCTGGACGGCTCGAACACTGAAGCTTTCTTT
J gene: TRBJ1-2; D gene: TRBD1; CDR3 length: 14; V gene: TRBV7-9; clone size: many; CDR3 protein: CASSLALTGEGYTF; CDR3 DNA: TGTGCCAGCAGCTTAGCGCTGACAGGGGAAGGCTACACCTTC
J gene: TRBJ2-7; D gene: TRBD2; CDR3 length: 15; V gene: TRBV7-3; clone size: many; CDR3 protein: CASSRLAGVTYEQYF; CDR3 DNA: TGTGCCAGCAGCCGCCTAGCGGGGGTTACCTACGAGCAGTACTTC
J gene: TRBJ2-1; D gene: TRBD2; CDR3 length: 17; V gene: TRBV4-3; clone size: -; CDR3 protein: CASSQDRLADYYNEQFF; CDR3 DNA: TGCGCCAGCAGCCAAGATAGACTAGCGGACTACTACAATGAGCAGTTCTTC
J gene: TRBJ1-4; D gene: -; CDR3 length: 16; V gene: TRBV5-5; clone size: many; CDR3 protein: CASSFEYRTTNEKLFF; CDR3 DNA: TGTGCCAGCAGCTTCGAGTATCGTACAACTAATGAAAAACTGTTTTTT
J gene: TRBJ1-4; D gene: -; CDR3 length: 13; V gene: TRBV28; clone size: few; CDR3 protein: CASSFRGEVKLFF; CDR3 DNA: TGTGCCAGCAGTTTTAGGGGGGAGGTAAAACTGTTTTTT
J gene: TRBJ2-5; D gene: TRBD2; CDR3 length: 15; V gene: TRBV20-1; clone size: -; CDR3 protein: CSALRLAGGAETQYF; CDR3 DNA: TGCAGTGCCCTACGTTTAGCGGGGGGGGCGGAGACCCAGTACTTC
J gene: TRBJ2-1; D gene: -; CDR3 length: 17; V gene: TRBV4-1; clone size: -; CDR3 protein: CASSQDAGSRGANEQFF; CDR3 DNA: TGCGCCAGCAGCCAAGATGCCGGGAGCAGGGGTGCCAATGAGCAGTTCTTC
J gene: TRBJ2-6; D gene: -; CDR3 length: 16; V gene: TRBV9; clone size: many; CDR3 protein: CASSVAHRSGANVLTF; CDR3 DNA: TGTGCCAGCAGCGTAGCACACCGCTCTGGGGCCAACGTCCTGACTTTC
J gene: TRBJ2-3; D gene: -; CDR3 length: 13; V gene: TRBV4-1; clone size: -; CDR3 protein: CASSQTSRDTQYF; CDR3 DNA: TGCGCCAGCAGCCAGACCTCCCGGGATACGCAGTATTTT
J gene: TRBJ2-1; D gene: TRBD2; CDR3 length: 15; V gene: TRBV19; clone size: -; CDR3 protein: CASRSGLADEGEQFF; CDR3 DNA: TGTGCCAGTAGGTCCGGACTAGCAGATGAGGGTGAGCAGTTCTTC
J gene: TRBJ2-1; D gene: -; CDR3 length: 13; V gene: TRBV12-3/TRBV12-4; clone size: many; CDR3 protein: CADGSIVNNEQFF; CDR3 DNA: TGTGCCGATGGGAGCATTGTCAACAATGAGCAGTTCTTC
J gene: TRBJ2-7; D gene: TRBD1; CDR3 length: 14; V gene: TRBV2; clone size: many; CDR3 protein: CASITGGWSHEQYF; CDR3 DNA: TGTGCCAGCATTACAGGGGGCTGGTCCCACGAGCAGTACTTC
J gene: TRBJ1-2; D gene: -; CDR3 length: 14; V gene: TRBV7-2; clone size: many; CDR3 protein: CASSSKQGADGYTF; CDR3 DNA: TGTGCCAGCAGCTCCAAACAGGGTGCGGATGGCTACACCTTC
J gene: TRBJ2-2; D gene: TRBD1; CDR3 length: 17; V gene: TRBV20-1; clone size: -; CDR3 protein: CSARDRQGAANTGELFF; CDR3 DNA: TGCAGTGCTAGAGACCGACAGGGGGCCGCGAACACCGGGGAGCTGTTTTTT
J gene: TRBJ2-7; D gene: -; CDR3 length: 13; V gene: TRBV7-9; clone size: many; CDR3 protein: CASSPPGEHEQYF; CDR3 DNA: TGTGCCAGCAGCCCTCCCGGGGAGCACGAGCAGTACTTC
J gene: TRBJ1-2; D gene: -; CDR3 length: 13; V gene: TRBV2; clone size: many; CDR3 protein: CASSFFPSYGYTF; CDR3 DNA: TGTGCCAGCAGTTTTTTTCCCTCCTATGGCTACACCTTC
J gene: TRBJ2-7; D gene: TRBD2; CDR3 length: 16; V gene: TRBV5-6; clone size: many; CDR3 protein: CASRPGLAGTSYEQYF; CDR3 DNA: TGTGCCAGCAGGCCGGGACTAGCGGGAACCTCCTACGAGCAGTACTTC
J gene: TRBJ1-2; D gene: TRBD1; CDR3 length: 16; V gene: TRBV28; clone size: -; CDR3 protein: CASSLVGTGAQYGYTF; CDR3 DNA: TGTGCCAGCAGTTTAGTGGGGACAGGGGCCCAGTATGGCTACACCTTC
J gene: TRBJ2-7; D gene: TRBD2; CDR3 length: 15; V gene: TRBV6-2/TRBV6-3; clone size: -; CDR3 protein: CASSYSGGRAGEQYF; CDR3 DNA: TGTGCCAGCAGTTACTCAGGCGGGAGGGCCGGGGAGCAGTACTTC